This T cell receptor (beta chain) was profiled in a study of cytomegalovirus exposure and HLA in healthy donors. Profiled with immunoSEQ multiplex PCR; TCRdb holds only in-frame clones, not every one. The sample holds tens of thousands of clones, around 90% seen once. Between the trimmed V and J ends, which lost 0 bases and 10 bases, there was a span of 10 bases. CDR3 size: 12 residues. Germline V lookup: CDR1 SQVTM, CDR2 ANQGSEA. The receptor was isolated from a woman aged 18-29 years in good health and CMV-seronegative. J is TRBJ2-1 and V is TRBV29-1, with D unclear. Source material: PBMCs. The CDR3 DNA is TGCAGCGTTGAAGATCCCCCAGAAGAGCAGTTCTTC. Protein sequence: CSVEDPPEEQFF.